This TCR beta chain derives from a study of Ad26.COV2.S vaccination and SARS-CoV-2 variants. General study results and limits: Substantial breadth was reported for post-vaccination spike-specific CD8+ and CD4+ T cells.

Assay: immunoSEQ multiplex PCR; the TCRdb copy retains only in-frame clones and omits some. In the table there are hundreds of thousands of clones, roughly 87% of which are singletons. The CDR3 has 17 residues. CDR1 is SEHNR, CDR2 FQNEAQ, per germline (reference sequence). J was trimmed by 4 bases and V by 6 bases; bases with no gene match: 15. As to this clone: Its antigen remains unidentified.

Treatment in this sample: roughly 20 received Ad26.COV2.S at low or high dose, single or two shots; a few received placebo; per-sample allocation not given. Each sample was drawn 63 days after the first injection (of vaccine or placebo). The rearrangement uses TRBV7-9 and TRBJ1-1, with 9 bases identical to TRBD1. Material: peripheral blood, obtained in a trial of Ad26.COV2.S vaccine versus placebo. This receptor was identified in a person aged 18-65 years who received the Ad26.COV2.S COVID-19 vaccine or a placebo. CDR3: CASRPPRDREGITEAFF. The CDR3 DNA reads TGTGCCAGCAGGCCACCCCGGGACAGGGAGGGTATCACTGAAGCTTTCTTT.